This TCR beta chain appears in the sequencing data of a study of siplizumab effects on memory and regulatory T cells. Some clones are missing from TCRdb's copy, which holds only in-frame ones; the method was immunoSEQ multiplex PCR. The profile covers some 41,000 clones, with roughly nine tenths appearing a single time and roughly 0.25% taken by the ten largest. Study-level results: The apparent diversity of naive T cells exceeded that of memory cells, and naive T cells seemed to make a major contribution to the alloresponse. There was no confirmation of the suppressive function of proliferating Tregs from siplizumab cultures. Siplizumab caused a significant drop in alloreactive sequences traceable to unstimulated CD4+ memory cells.

This CDR3 is built from 12 residues. From germline, CDR1 is MNHEY and CDR2 SVGAGI. V lost 7 bases and J 4 bases, leaving 9 bases between the germline ends. Comment on this clone: The antigen is not known.

The genes are TRBV6-5 and TRBJ2-3, with D perhaps TRBD1 (5 bases). The TCR originated in a human donor in good health. What was sequenced was naive CD4+ T cells sorted from blood. DNA of the CDR3: TGTGCCAGCAAGGCAGGGCCAGATACGCAGTATTTT. Translating gives CASKAGPDTQYF.